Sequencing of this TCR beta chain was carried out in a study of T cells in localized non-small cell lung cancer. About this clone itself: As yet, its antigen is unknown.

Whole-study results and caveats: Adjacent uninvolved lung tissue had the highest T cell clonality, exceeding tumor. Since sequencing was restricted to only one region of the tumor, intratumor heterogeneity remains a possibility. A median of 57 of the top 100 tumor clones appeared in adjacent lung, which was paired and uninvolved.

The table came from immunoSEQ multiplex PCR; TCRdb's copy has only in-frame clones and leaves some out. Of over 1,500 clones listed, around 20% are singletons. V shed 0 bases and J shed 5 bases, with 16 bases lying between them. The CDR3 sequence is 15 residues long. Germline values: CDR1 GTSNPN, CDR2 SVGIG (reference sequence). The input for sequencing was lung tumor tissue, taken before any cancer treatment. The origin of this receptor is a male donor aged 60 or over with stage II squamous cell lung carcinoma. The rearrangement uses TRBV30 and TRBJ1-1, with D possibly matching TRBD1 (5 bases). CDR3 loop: CAWSVLGRERTEAFF. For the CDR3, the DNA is TGTGCCTGGAGTGTACTCGGCAGGGAAAGAACTGAAGCTTTCTTT. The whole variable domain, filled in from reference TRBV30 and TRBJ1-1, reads SQTIHQWPATLVQPVGSPLSLECTVEGTSNPNLYWYRQAAGRGLQLLFYSVGIGQISSEVPQNLSASRPQDRQFILSSKKLLLSDSGFYLCAWSVLGRERTEAFFGQGTRLTVV.